This T cell receptor beta chain was sequenced in a study of blood T cell repertoires in COVID-19. Study summary: Sources were T cells, B-cell-depleted T cells, or PBMCs; the material itself was cDNA or gDNA.

Some clones are missing from TCRdb's copy, which holds only in-frame ones; the method was immunoSEQ multiplex PCR. The sample gives over 60,000 clones, more than 80% of which show up once; roughly 6.3% is in the top ten. The receptor was derived from a woman older than 75 with active COVID-19. Sequenced material: peripheral blood.

CDR3 bases: TGCAGTGCTAGTAACTTAGGGACTGTCCTCCTGGAGACCCAGTACTTC. Translating it yields CSASNLGTVLLETQYF. The rearrangement uses TRBV20-1 and TRBJ2-5, with a possible D match to TRBD2 (6 bases). Trimming took off 3 bases at V and 5 bases at J, with 22 bases between the two ends. This CDR3 has 16 residues. CDR1 and CDR2 from the germline V gene are DFQATT and SNEGSKA (reference sequence).